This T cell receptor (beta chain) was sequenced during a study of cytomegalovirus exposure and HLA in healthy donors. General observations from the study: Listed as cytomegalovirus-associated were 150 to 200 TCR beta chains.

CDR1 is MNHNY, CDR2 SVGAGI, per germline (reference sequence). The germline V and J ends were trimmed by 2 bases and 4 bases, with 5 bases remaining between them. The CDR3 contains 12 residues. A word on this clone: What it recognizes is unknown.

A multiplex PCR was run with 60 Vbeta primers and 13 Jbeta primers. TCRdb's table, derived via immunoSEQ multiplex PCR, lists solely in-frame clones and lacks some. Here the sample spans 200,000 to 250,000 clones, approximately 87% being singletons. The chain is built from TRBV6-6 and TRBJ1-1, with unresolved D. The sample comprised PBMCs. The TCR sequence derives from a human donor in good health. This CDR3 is CASSYVGTEAFF. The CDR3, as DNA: TGTGCCAGCAGTTACGTCGGCACTGAAGCTTTCTTT.